This T cell receptor (beta chain) was sequenced for a study of Ad26.COV2.S vaccination and SARS-CoV-2 variants. Looking at the study overall: Ad26.COV2.S shots went into the muscle once or twice, 56 days apart.

Assay: immunoSEQ multiplex PCR; the TCRdb copy retains only in-frame clones and omits some. The repertoire holds 300,000 to 400,000 clones, with roughly 85% as singletons. Whole-study findings and limits: Vaccine recipients showed a spike-specific TCR breadth that was higher than in placebo recipients.

This clone was detected only once. The antigen is not known. Regarding treatment: around 19 received Ad26.COV2.S at low or high dose, single or two shots; 5 received placebo; per-sample allocation not given. Following the first vaccine or placebo injection, samples were taken on day 63. Participants' vaccine, an Ad26 vector, delivered Wuhan-strain SARS-CoV-2 spike. V dropped 6 bases and J dropped 1 base, with 15 bases sitting between them. CDR1 MNHNY and CDR2 SVGAGI come from the germline V gene (reference sequence). The length of the CDR3 is 15 residues. The sequencing here drew on peripheral blood, taken in a trial of Ad26.COV2.S vaccine versus placebo. This TCR came from a person between 18 and 59 years old who received the Ad26.COV2.S COVID-19 vaccine or a placebo. This chain connects TRBV6-6 to TRBJ1-1, with D possibly TRBD1 on 5 matching bases. CDR3 coding DNA: TGTGCCAGCAGCGCCTCCGCGGGGCGGAACACTGAAGCTTTCTTT. As protein: CASSASAGRNTEAFF.